Shown below are 9 T cell receptor beta chains from a single sample sequenced in a study of blood T cells in healthy people across ages. Primers used in a second PCR of roughly 7 to 12 cycles were a sample-barcoded 5' primer and a J-beta primer mix. TCRdb reprocessed the 5' RACE reads via MiXCR and lists one record per CDR3 protein. The sample records about 1.8 million distinct CDR3 sequences, just under 50% being singletons. The sample was blood. These receptors originate from a woman between 35 and 50 years old in good health.

The V gene is TRBV29-1, the J gene TRBJ1-2, with D uncertain. This CDR3 has 13 residues. Trimming removed 6 bases from V and 2 bases from J, with 13 bases in between. Germline-derived CDR1 and CDR2 are SQVTM and ANQGSEA. CDR3 residues: CSVEKTGNYGYTF. CDR3 coding DNA: TGCAGCGTCGAGAAGACGGGAAACTATGGCTACACCTTC.

This clonotype was picked up a small number of times. This rearrangement joins TRBV4-3 to TRBJ1-2; TRBD1 matches at 9 bases. Germline CDR1 reads LGHNA; CDR2 reads YSLEER. The V and J ends lost 5 bases and 5 bases, in that order; junction bases with no gene match: 6. The CDR3 has 14 amino acids. The CDR3 region is CASSEDRGWYGYTF. The DNA for the CDR3 is TGCGCCAGCAGCGAGGACAGGGGATGGTATGGCTACACCTTC.

In this sample, this clonotype turned up once. At one end, the junction sequence differs from germline, possibly due to a read error. The chain combines TRBV10-3 with TRBJ2-3; TRBD1 agrees at 7 bases. Germline CDR1 and CDR2: ENHRY and SYGVKD. The CDR3 has 15 residues. The CDR3 DNA reads as TGTGCCATCGGCCGAGGGGGCCAGAGCACAGCTACGCAGTATTTT. Translation gives CAIGRGGQSTATQYF.

This clonotype was seen more than once but under ten times. The V gene is TRBV6-2 or TRBV6-3, the J gene TRBJ2-3; 12 nucleotides match TRBD1. The CDR3 is made up of 18 amino acids. CDR1 is MNHEY and CDR2 is SVGEGT in the germline V gene. The J segment lost 4 bases and the V segment lost 5 bases, leaving 13 bases of the junction unmatched. The CDR3 bases are TGTGCCAGCAGTGATCCTTCGCCCGGGACAGGGGGCTCAGATACGCAGTATTTT. Its translation is CASSDPSPGTGGSDTQYF.

The chain joins TRBV7-8 to TRBJ2-7; a possible D gene is TRBD2 (6 bases). This CDR3 spans 16 amino acids. CDR1 and CDR2 from the germline V gene are SGHVS and FQNEAQ. V lost 5 bases and J 0 bases, leaving 17 bases between the germline ends. The chain's CDR3 is CASSLGGGGLSYEQYF. CDR3 in DNA: TGTGCCAGCAGCCTCGGGGGAGGAGGGCTCTCCTACGAGCAGTACTTC.

This clonotype was counted a single time. CDR3 residues: CASRVSWRGNDEQYF. DNA for the CDR3: TGCGCCAGCAGGGTATCCTGGCGGGGGAACGACGAGCAGTACTTC. The chain uses TRBV10-2 and TRBJ2-7; TRBD2 matches at 7 bases. From germline, CDR1 is WSHSY and CDR2 SAAADI. The CDR3 is made up of 15 amino acids. V lost 6 bases and J lost 5; bases outside the gene matches: 13.

This clonotype was observed a few times. The genes are TRBV7-2 and TRBJ2-5; D may be TRBD1 (6 bases). The CDR3 spans 14 residues. Per the germline V gene, CDR1 is SGHTA and CDR2 is FQGNSA. Trimming removed 5 bases from V and 2 bases from J, with 12 bases in between. The CDR3 here is CASSIDRPQETQYF. CDR3 in DNA: TGTGCCAGCAGCATTGACAGGCCGCAAGAGACCCAGTACTTC.

This clonotype has a handful of counts. The chain links TRBV20-1 to TRBJ2-7; a possible D gene is TRBD1 (6 bases). Germline CDR1 reads DFQATT; CDR2 reads SNEGSKA (reference sequence). V shed 3 bases and J shed 1 base, with 13 bases lying between them. The CDR3 contains 14 residues. CDR3 sequence: CSASIQGTSYEQYF. The DNA for the CDR3 is TGCAGTGCTAGTATACAGGGTACATCCTACGAGCAGTACTTC.

This sequence joins TRBV6-6 and TRBJ2-4; D is perhaps TRBD2 (6 bases). Between the trimmed V and J ends, which lost 6 bases and 3 bases, there was a span of 12 bases. CDR3 size: 14 residues. Germline V gene sequence: CDR1 MNHNY, CDR2 SVGAGI (reference sequence). CDR3 nucleotide sequence: TGTGCCAGCAGGCCGGGACTTGACAAAAACATTCAGTACTTC. The encoded protein is CASRPGLDKNIQYF.